This entry lists 31 T cell receptor beta chains sequenced from one sample in a study of cytomegalovirus exposure and HLA in healthy donors (dated by TCRdb to 2016 to 2017). Libraries were prepared through the immunoSEQ multiplex PCR assay. For the multiplex PCR, a mixture combining 60 forward primers for TCR Vbeta segments and 13 reverse primers for TCR Jbeta segments was used. The immuneACCESS repertoire file appears here via TCRdb, limited to in-frame rearrangements. These files lack a portion of the clones; in checked studies, under half of the deficit traces to unresolved V genes, and the cause of the others is not known. In this sample the table shows approximately 60,000 clones, roughly four fifths of which occur a single time. The ten largest clones take up roughly 1.4% of the sample. What was sequenced was PBMCs. These receptors came from a man aged 25 to 40 in good health and CMV-seronegative.

The chain combines TRBV7-8 with TRBJ1-5; possibly TRBD1 for D (5 bases). Trimming shortened V by 2 bases and J by 0 bases, and 11 bases separated the two germline ends. Germline CDR1 is SGHVS and CDR2 is FQNEAQ. The CDR3 totals 16 residues. The CDR3 coding sequence is TGTGCCAGCAGCTTATCCCGGGGGTATAGCAATCAGCCCCAGCATTTT. Its protein product is CASSLSRGYSNQPQHF.

The J gene is TRBJ2-1, the V gene TRBV6-1, with D perhaps matching TRBD2 (6 bases). The V gene lost 2 bases and the J gene lost 0 bases, with 8 bases spanning the gap. Germline V lookup: CDR1 MNHNS, CDR2 SASEGT. The CDR3 totals 15 residues. The CDR3 region is CASSEWRGSYNEQFF. CDR3 nucleotides: TGTGCCAGCAGTGAATGGCGGGGCTCCTACAATGAGCAGTTCTTC.

V gene TRBV19 combines with J gene TRBJ1-1; 9 bases fit TRBD1. Germline assignment: CDR1 LNHDA and CDR2 SQIVND (reference sequence). Germline trimming cut 4 bases from V and 10 bases from J; bases unmatched to any gene: 13. The CDR3 length is 15 residues. CDR3 bases: TGTGCCAGTAGTAGTTCCGGGACAGGGAGATCTGCAGCTTTCTTT. Translated: CASSSSGTGRSAAFF.

The genes are TRBV19 and TRBJ2-3; 13 bases are a match to TRBD2. In germline, CDR1 is LNHDA, CDR2 SQIVND (reference sequence). With 2 bases clipped from V and 6 bases from J, the junction kept 2 bases outside the gene matches. The CDR3 is made up of 15 amino acids. CDR3 loop: CASSIQTSGRDTQYF. The CDR3 DNA follows: TGTGCCAGTAGTATACAGACTAGCGGGAGGGATACGCAGTATTTT.

V usage is TRBV19 and J usage is TRBJ2-2; 8 nucleotides match TRBD1. This CDR3 contains 14 residues. The germline gives CDR1 LNHDA, CDR2 SQIVND (reference sequence). V was clipped by 3 bases and J by 6 bases; unmatched bases: 3. The CDR3 spells CASSMGQVAGELFF. The CDR3 coding sequence is TGTGCCAGTAGTATGGGACAGGTCGCCGGGGAGCTGTTTTTT.

The rearrangement uses TRBV28 and TRBJ2-3; 14 nucleotides align to TRBD2. Losses at the gene ends were 2 bases for V and 2 bases for J; bases not matched to a gene: 6. The CDR3 extends over 18 amino acids. Germline V gene data show CDR1 as MDHEN and CDR2 as SYDVKM. CDR3 amino acids: CASSLPTSGGASTDTQYF. The CDR3, as DNA: TGTGCCAGCAGTTTACCGACTAGCGGGGGGGCTTCCACAGATACGCAGTATTTT. Based on the CDR3 plus reference TRBV28 and TRBJ2-3, the full variable domain is DVKVTQSSRYLVKRTGEKVFLECVQDMDHENMFWYRQDPGLGLRLIYFSYDVKMKEKGDIPEGYSVSREKKERFSLILESASTNQTSMYLCASSLPTSGGASTDTQYFGPGTRLTVL.

The chain uses TRBV2 and TRBJ1-1; 7 bases map to TRBD1. Germline V gene data show CDR1 as SNHLY and CDR2 as FYNNEI. Germline trimming cut 5 bases from V and 3 bases from J; bases unmatched to any gene: 3. The CDR3 is 13 residues long. The chain's CDR3 is CASSIQGYTEAFF. CDR3 coding DNA: TGTGCCAGCAGTATACAGGGGTACACTGAAGCTTTCTTT.

This sequence joins TRBV4-1 and TRBJ2-1, with D perhaps matching TRBD2 (5 bases). CDR3 length equals 11 residues. Looked up from germline, CDR1 is MGHRA and CDR2 is YSYEKL. Trimming cost V 10 bases and J 8 bases, with 12 bases left between them. The CDR3 DNA reads as TGCGCCACCTCCGGGGTAGATGAGCAGTTCTTC. Translating gives CATSGVDEQFF.

V gene TRBV5-4 combines with J gene TRBJ1-2; D is unclear. Germline values: CDR1 SGHNT, CDR2 YYREEE (reference sequence). V was shortened by 0 bases and J by 1 base, with 16 bases between the two germline ends. The CDR3 is 17 amino acids. The chain's CDR3 is CASSLDSLGERNYGYTF. DNA of the CDR3: TGTGCCAGCAGCTTGGATTCTTTGGGAGAGCGTAACTATGGCTACACCTTC.

This chain joins TRBV10-3 and TRBJ2-1; the match to TRBD2 covers 12 bases. Trimming removed 4 bases from V and 4 bases from J; junction bases left unmatched: 2. There are 15 residues in the CDR3. The germline CDR1 and CDR2 sequences are ENHRY and SYGVKD. The DNA for the CDR3 is TGTGCCATCAGTGCCCTAGCGGGAGGGTACAATGAGCAGTTCTTC. Protein sequence: CAISALAGGYNEQFF.

The chain employs TRBV4-3 and TRBJ2-4, with 11 bases aligning to TRBD2. The V gene's germline CDR1 is LGHNA and CDR2 YSLEER. The CDR3 length is 19 residues. V dropped 0 bases and J dropped 0; count of bases not matched to a gene: 7. CDR3 region: CASSQDATSGNLAKNIQYF. In nucleotides, the CDR3 is TGCGCCAGCAGCCAAGATGCGACTAGCGGGAACCTAGCCAAAAACATTCAGTACTTC.

This chain links TRBV6-1 with TRBJ2-1, with D maybe TRBD1 (7 bases). The ends were cut back, 4 bases at V and 3 bases at J, with 13 bases in the middle. This CDR3 comprises 15 residues. Germline V lookup: CDR1 MNHNS, CDR2 SASEGT. The CDR3 spells CASSGGTVNYNEQFF. CDR3 DNA: TGTGCCAGCAGTGGCGGGACAGTCAACTACAATGAGCAGTTCTTC.

This chain joins TRBV30 and TRBJ2-5; 8 nucleotides match TRBD1. Germline-derived CDR1 and CDR2 are GTSNPN and SVGIG (reference sequence). The ends lost 4 bases at V and 5 bases at J; junction bases unmatched: 12. The CDR3 is made up of 15 amino acids. The CDR3 coding sequence is TGTGCCTGGAATACCGGACAGGGTATAACGGAGACCCAGTACTTC. Encoded protein: CAWNTGQGITETQYF.

The rearrangement links TRBV7-8 to TRBJ1-1; 8 bases match TRBD1. The ends lost 1 base at V and 7 bases at J; junction bases unmatched: 5. The CDR3 totals 14 residues. CDR1 and CDR2 (germline): SGHVS, FQNEAQ. As DNA, the CDR3 is TGTGCCAGCAGCTTAGGACAGGGGTCCGGTGAAGCTTTCTTT. Its translation is CASSLGQGSGEAFF. The complete variable domain, with remaining parts taken from reference TRBV7-8 and TRBJ1-1, reads GAGVSQSPRYKVAKRGQDVALRCDPISGHVSLFWYQQALGQGPEFLTYFQNEAQLDKSGLPSDRFFAERPEGSVSTLKIQRTQQEDSAVYLCASSLGQGSGEAFFGQGTRLTVV.

This clone has a single count. The genes are TRBV5-4 and TRBJ2-1, with 11 bases aligning to TRBD1. Germline CDR1 is SGHNT and CDR2 is YYREEE (reference sequence). CDR3 length: 16 residues. After removal of 0 bases from V and 3 bases from J, the junction contained 2 bases not matched to a gene. CDR3: CASSLDGTGGYNEQFF. In DNA form, the CDR3 reads TGTGCCAGCAGCTTGGATGGGACAGGGGGCTACAATGAGCAGTTCTTC.

J is TRBJ2-7 and V is TRBV6-6, with D unclear. Trimming left V 0 bases short and J 3 bases short, with 3 bases between. Germline CDR1 is MNHNY and CDR2 is SVGAGI (reference sequence). The CDR3 loop spans 12 amino acids. This CDR3 is CASSYSSYEQYF. In DNA form, the CDR3 reads TGTGCCAGCAGTTACTCTAGCTACGAGCAGTACTTC.

This chain uses TRBV4-1 with TRBJ2-1; 9 bases map to TRBD1. Trimming took 6 bases from V and 5 from J; bases not matched to a gene: 8. This CDR3 has 15 residues. The germline CDR1 and CDR2 sequences are MGHRA and YSYEKL. CDR3 sequence (DNA): TGCGCCAGCAGTCAAACAGGGGGCGCCCACAATGAGCAGTTCTTC. This gives the protein CASSQTGGAHNEQFF.

In this sample, this clone turned up once. V is TRBV6-5 and J is TRBJ2-7; 9 bases fit TRBD1. CDR1 and CDR2 (germline): MNHEY, SVGAGI. The CDR3 totals 16 residues. The V gene end was trimmed by 4 bases and the J gene end by 4 bases; junction bases not matched to a gene: 11. The chain's CDR3 is CASSSPTGQGSYEQYF. The CDR3 DNA reads as TGTGCCAGCAGTTCCCCGACTGGACAGGGGAGTTACGAGCAGTACTTC.

V gene TRBV19 combines with J gene TRBJ1-1; 8 positions agree with TRBD1. V shed 7 bases and J 4 bases; nucleotides not matched to a gene: 11. The CDR3 consists of 15 residues. CDR1 is LNHDA and CDR2 is SQIVND in the germline V gene (reference sequence). The CDR3 is CASTSRTGRTTEAFF. The CDR3 DNA reads TGTGCCAGTACCTCACGGACAGGGAGGACCACTGAAGCTTTCTTT.

The chain carries TRBV10-1 and TRBJ2-5; the D gene is possibly TRBD2 (5 bases). Trimming removed 3 bases at V and 2 bases at J, with 10 bases between. CDR3 length equals 14 residues. The V gene's germline CDR1 is WNHNN and CDR2 SYGVQD (reference sequence). Written as DNA, the CDR3 is TGCGCCAGCAGTGATGGACTCACGCAAGAGACCCAGTACTTC. Its protein is CASSDGLTQETQYF.

The chain links TRBV6-6 to TRBJ1-2; D is uncertain. Trimming stripped 6 bases from V and 6 bases from J, with 14 bases between. Germline V gives CDR1 MNHNY, CDR2 SVGAGI (reference sequence). The length of the CDR3 is 13 residues. This CDR3 is CASSPGSPNGYTF. CDR3 bases: TGTGCCAGCAGCCCCGGGTCCCCAAATGGCTACACCTTC.

CDR3 sequence: CASSYSIQQGTEAFF. DNA for the CDR3: TGTGCCAGCAGTTACTCGATTCAACAGGGCACTGAAGCTTTCTTT. The chain recombines TRBV6-5 with TRBJ1-1; the D gene is possibly TRBD1 (6 bases). Germline V gene lookup returns CDR1 MNHEY and CDR2 SVGAGI. The CDR3 covers 15 residues. Between the trimmed V and J ends, which lost 0 bases and 4 bases, there was a span of 12 bases.

The rearrangement uses TRBV2 and TRBJ1-1; D possibly corresponds to TRBD1 (6 bases). The CDR3 runs 13 residues. Trimming left V 4 bases short and J 2 bases short, with 8 bases between. Germline-derived CDR1 and CDR2 are SNHLY and FYNNEI. CDR3 region: CASSGGPNTEAFF. CDR3 sequence (DNA): TGTGCCAGCAGTGGGGGGCCTAACACTGAAGCTTTCTTT.

The chain carries TRBV5-1 and TRBJ2-1, with D hard to call. CDR1 and CDR2 (germline): SGHRS, YFSETQ. Trimming left V 4 bases short and J 2 bases short, with 16 bases between. The CDR3 runs 16 residues. CDR3 bases: TGCGCCAGCAGCGCCTACAGTGCCGCTACCTACAATGAGCAGTTCTTC. This translates into CASSAYSAATYNEQFF.

This sequence joins TRBV7-2 and TRBJ2-3; 10 bases match TRBD1. The CDR3 consists of 17 residues. Germline CDR1 and CDR2: SGHTA and FQGNSA. V was pared by 3 bases and J by 3 bases, with 9 bases of the junction left unmatched. CDR3 protein: CASSFWTGTGETDTQYF. Here the CDR3 DNA reads TGTGCCAGCAGCTTTTGGACCGGGACAGGGGAGACAGATACGCAGTATTTT.

The rearrangement joins TRBV11-2 to TRBJ2-5; 8 bases fit TRBD2. V dropped 8 bases and J dropped 3; count of bases not matched to a gene: 8. This CDR3 contains 14 residues. Germline values: CDR1 SGHAT, CDR2 FQNNGV. CDR3 coding DNA: TGTGCCAGCCACGGGCGGGGGGTGGAAGAGACCCAGTACTTC. This encodes CASHGRGVEETQYF.

The gene calls are TRBV18 and TRBJ2-1; possibly TRBD1 for D (5 bases). The CDR3 loop spans 15 amino acids. Germline V lookup: CDR1 KGHSH, CDR2 LQKENI. V lost 1 base to trimming and J lost 5 bases, with 12 bases between them. The CDR3 here is CASSPRNRLHNEQFF. Here the CDR3 DNA reads TGTGCCAGCTCACCACGGAACAGGCTCCACAATGAGCAGTTCTTC.

The chain recombines TRBV2 with TRBJ2-2; 13 nucleotides agree with TRBD2. With V trimmed by 5 bases and J by 8 bases, 8 bases remained unmatched. The CDR3 loop spans 16 amino acids. Germline CDR1 and CDR2: SNHLY and FYNNEI. CDR3 DNA: TGTGCCAGCAGTACGGGACTAGCGGGACTCCGGGGGGAGCTGTTTTTT. This gives the protein CASSTGLAGLRGELFF.

The chain couples TRBV7-9 to TRBJ1-4, with unresolved D. Germline lookup yields CDR1 SEHNR and CDR2 FQNEAQ (reference sequence). Trimming removed 1 base at V and 5 bases at J, with 8 bases between. The CDR3 spans 14 residues. The CDR3 region has the DNA TGTGCCAGCAGCTTAGGACTGACGAATGAAAAACTGTTTTTT. It encodes CASSLGLTNEKLFF.

This rearrangement joins TRBV11-2 to TRBJ2-1; TRBD1 aligns across 8 bases. The CDR3 covers 15 residues. V gave up 5 bases and J gave up 6 bases; unmatched junction bases: 9. Germline CDR1 is SGHAT and CDR2 is FQNNGV. This CDR3 is CASSNLITGGNEQFF. Here the CDR3 DNA reads TGTGCCAGCAGCAACCTAATTACAGGGGGCAATGAGCAGTTCTTC.

The V and J genes are TRBV6-5 and TRBJ1-6; the match to TRBD1 covers 7 bases. This CDR3 has 15 residues. Germline V CDR1 and CDR2: MNHEY, SVGAGI. Trimming removed 7 bases from V and 6 bases from J; junction bases left unmatched: 9. CDR3 loop: CASTRGTAFNSPLHF. CDR3 in DNA: TGTGCCAGCACGAGGGGGACAGCCTTTAATTCACCCCTCCACTTT.